This TCR beta chain was sequenced during a study of T-cell reconstitution after alpha-beta-depleted transplantation in children. Preparation of the TCRbeta library involved a method that used unique molecular identifiers. MiXCR, applied by TCRdb to the PCR reads, yields one record per CDR3 protein. This table holds approximately 340,000 distinct CDR3 sequences, about 9.4% found once. V lost 1 base, J lost 2 bases, and 6 bases lay in between. The germline V gene encodes CDR1 DFQATT and CDR2 SNEGSKA (reference sequence). The CDR3 is 12 amino acids. This clonotype was observed many times. The source material was PBMCs from the stem cell graft donor, sampled from the stem cell graft. The chain has TRBV20-1 and TRBJ2-7; D is unresolved. This clonotype was sampled from a human donor who donated a stem cell graft to a child with acute lymphoblastic leukemia. CDR3 sequence (DNA): TGCAGTGCTAGAGGCCCTACCTACGAGCAGTACTTC. Translating gives CSARGPTYEQYF.